A selection of T cell receptor beta chains follows, all from one sample in a study of T cell responses to AZD1222 COVID-19 vaccine. Repertoires were generated with immunoSEQ multiplex PCR, while TCRdb's copy carries only in-frame clones and drops some. The sample has roughly 120,000 clones; roughly 88% are singletons. Material: peripheral blood, obtained on day 0 of AZD1222 vaccination. The receptors shown here come from an adult in good health. CDR3s leave out the opening cysteine and the closing phenylalanine or tryptophan. Not every row has a clone size; where given, it reads once, few, many or a size class.

j_call,v_call,clone_size,cdr3_aa
TRBJ1-2,TRBV27,-,ASSLPGNYGYT
TRBJ2-7,TRBV6-6,-,ASRDRGSNEQY
TRBJ2-3,TRBV24-1,-,ATSEASTDTQY
TRBJ2-1,TRBV5-4,-,ASRPLAGGLNEQF
TRBJ2-7,TRBV7-9,few,ASSLTVLYEQY
TRBJ2-6,TRBV28,-,ASRIRGLSPSGANVLT
TRBJ1-5,TRBV7-9,-,ASSTGTADQPQH
TRBJ1-5,TRBV6-6,-,ASSQGAWQPQH
TRBJ2-7,TRBV10-3,-,AIRSGTSGNEQY
TRBJ1-6,TRBV7-2,-,ASSLGWGPYSPLH
TRBJ2-6,TRBV4-1,-,ASSHLGVLT
TRBJ1-4,TRBV11-2,-,ASSFNRGRNEKLF
TRBJ2-7,TRBV5-4,-,ASSRTGFSYEQY
TRBJ1-1,TRBV7-3,-,ASSFIGTETSSEANTEAF
TRBJ1-3,TRBV7-3,-,ASSLPHPGQGFGRYSGNTIY
TRBJ2-3,TRBV5-1,-,ASSSMSTDTQY
TRBJ2-5,TRBV5-1,-,ASRGSGGETQY
TRBJ1-3,TRBV11-3,-,ASSGTSGNTIY
TRBJ2-1,TRBV19,-,ASVIAGAGSYNEQF
TRBJ2-3,TRBV6-4,-,ASSDTSLAGPQY
TRBJ2-1,TRBV12-3/TRBV12-4,once,ASRRENYNEQF
TRBJ1-1,TRBV4-1,-,ASSQGRSRGNTEAF
TRBJ2-7,TRBV24-1,-,ATSGTSGYEQY
TRBJ2-1,TRBV7-2,-,ASSTAPGNYNEQF
TRBJ2-3,TRBV2,once,AYIAGSADTQY
TRBJ1-1,TRBV20-1,once,SASRETEAF
TRBJ1-1,TRBV11-2,-,ASSLEGPGLNTEAF